The 13 T cell receptor beta chains in this list originate from one sample, sequenced in a study of T cells in Graves' hyperthyroidism and ophthalmopathy. Using RNA transcripts as the source, TCR beta CDR3 regions were amplified. Carried out on the TCR CDR3, a first-round RT-PCR used the HTBI primer set. TCRdb re-derived calls from the multiplex PCR reads in MiXCR, one entry per CDR3 protein. The profile shows approximately 300,000 distinct CDR3 sequences, about a sixth of them singletons. The sample consisted of blood. Source of these receptors: a woman in her fifties or sixties with Graves' ophthalmopathy.

J is TRBJ1-5 and V is TRBV20-1, with D perhaps TRBD1 (5 bases). The CDR3 loop spans 13 amino acids. Germline V gives CDR1 DFQATT, CDR2 SNEGSKA (reference sequence). For the CDR3, the DNA is TGCAGCGTTGCCGGGACGGCTAATCAGCCCCAGCATTTT. Protein: CSVAGTANQPQHF.

This clonotype appeared a few times. J is TRBJ2-1 and V is TRBV11-2, with a weak D call TRBD2 (6 bases). CDR1 and CDR2 from the germline V gene are SGHAT and FQNNGV. The ends were cut back, 1 base at V and 6 bases at J, with 19 bases in the middle. CDR3 size: 17 residues. As DNA, the CDR3 is TGTGCCAGCAGCTTAGGGAGGGTAGATAGAATAAGCAATGAGCAGTTCTTC. Residues: CASSLGRVDRISNEQFF.

This clonotype has at least ten counts. The V and J genes are TRBV10-2 and TRBJ2-5; maybe TRBD1 (5 bases). The CDR3 is 16 amino acids. The germline V and J ends were trimmed by 0 bases and 5 bases, with 16 bases remaining between them. The germline V gene encodes CDR1 WSHSY and CDR2 SAAADI. CDR3 sequence: CASSESGQGTKETQYF. CDR3 DNA: TGCGCCAGCAGTGAGTCAGGCCAGGGAACTAAGGAGACCCAGTACTTC.

This clonotype was detected ten times or more. The chain recombines TRBV20-1 with TRBJ2-1; 10 bases align to TRBD1. From germline, CDR1 is DFQATT and CDR2 SNEGSKA (reference sequence). This CDR3 is 17 amino acids long. Trimming at V came to 8 bases and at J to 6 bases, leaving 19 bases not matched to a gene. The CDR3, as DNA: TGCAGTACCTACGGACAGGGGGGGACTAGGACTCGCAATGAGCAGTTCTTC. Protein sequence: CSTYGQGGTRTRNEQFF.

This clonotype was seen only a few times. V and J are TRBV5-1 and TRBJ2-3, with 10 bases fitting TRBD1. The CDR3 extends over 15 amino acids. Germline values: CDR1 SGHRS, CDR2 YFSETQ. After removal of 2 bases from V and 5 bases from J, the junction contained 5 bases not matched to a gene. The DNA of the CDR3 is TGCGCCAGCAGCTTCCAGACAGGGGGCAAAGATACGCAGTATTTT. As protein: CASSFQTGGKDTQYF.

This clonotype turned up a few times. The chain couples TRBV20-1 to TRBJ1-2, with 8 bases that match TRBD1. CDR1 and CDR2 (germline): DFQATT, SNEGSKA (reference sequence). The CDR3 runs to 11 residues. The V segment lost 7 bases and the J segment 4 bases; nucleotides outside the gene matches: 2. CDR3 residues: CSVDRVYGYTF. CDR3 in DNA: TGCAGTGTGGACAGGGTCTATGGCTACACCTTC.

Many counts were recorded for this clonotype. J is TRBJ2-5 and V is TRBV27, with TRBD1 as a possible D gene (6 bases). This CDR3 has 14 residues. In germline, CDR1 is MNHEY, CDR2 SMNVEV (reference sequence). Deletions cut 4 bases from V and 2 bases from J, with 11 bases between. CDR3 nucleotides: TGTGCCAGCAGTTCGATAGGGGGTCAAGAGACCCAGTACTTC. Protein sequence: CASSSIGGQETQYF.

The gene calls are TRBV29-1 and TRBJ2-1; 7 bases fit TRBD2. The germline gives CDR1 SQVTM, CDR2 ANQGSEA. V dropped 4 bases and J dropped 1; count of bases not matched to a gene: 7. The CDR3 spans 15 residues. CDR3 bases: TGCAGCGTTGCCCGACTAGCCGTGTCCTACAATGAGCAGTTCTTC. Translated: CSVARLAVSYNEQFF.

At least ten counts were recorded for this clonotype. The chain links TRBV7-8 to TRBJ1-2, with TRBD1 matching over 7 bases. The CDR3 loop spans 15 amino acids. CDR1 SGHVS and CDR2 FQNEAQ come from the germline V gene. The junction had 6 bases not matched to a gene; V was cut back by 1 base and J by 4 bases. The CDR3 protein is CASSLVRDSPYGYTF. The CDR3 DNA follows: TGTGCCAGCAGCTTAGTAAGGGACAGCCCCTATGGCTACACCTTC. The full variable domain, in which reference TRBV7-8 and TRBJ1-2 provide the parts outside the CDR3, is GAGVSQSPRYKVAKRGQDVALRCDPISGHVSLFWYQQALGQGPEFLTYFQNEAQLDKSGLPSDRFFAERPEGSVSTLKIQRTQQEDSAVYLCASSLVRDSPYGYTFGSGTRLTVV.

In this sample, this clonotype turned up many times. This chain connects TRBV5-6 to TRBJ1-1, with 7 bases that match TRBD1. The junction had 5 bases not matched to a gene; V was cut back by 3 bases and J by 6 bases. Germline CDR1 SGHDT, CDR2 YYEEEE. This CDR3 contains 13 residues. CDR3 sequence reads: CASSSPDRAEAFF. CDR3 nucleotides: TGTGCCAGCAGCTCACCCGACAGGGCTGAAGCTTTCTTT.

This chain connects TRBV6-2 or TRBV6-3 to TRBJ1-6, with D unresolved. The CDR3 runs 11 residues. Germline CDR1 MNHEY, CDR2 SVGEGT. V dropped 2 bases and J dropped 9 bases, with 2 bases sitting between them. In nucleotides, the CDR3 is TGTGCCAGCAGTTACCTTTCACCCCTCCACTTT. It is translated as CASSYLSPLHF.

At least ten counts were recorded for this clonotype. This chain uses TRBV28 with TRBJ2-1, with 10 bases that match TRBD2. CDR1 and CDR2 (germline): MDHEN, SYDVKM. The CDR3 has 18 amino acids. V shed 3 bases, J shed 0 bases, and the junction held 8 bases outside the gene matches. Here the CDR3 reads CASSLLAGGPSSYNEQFF. CDR3 DNA sequence: TGTGCCAGCAGTTTGTTAGCGGGAGGTCCAAGCTCCTACAATGAGCAGTTCTTC.

Many counts were recorded for this clonotype. The chain has TRBV2 and TRBJ2-3; D assignment may be TRBD1 or TRBD2 (5 bases each). Trimming pared 5 bases from V and 0 bases from J, leaving 12 bases between. Germline lookup yields CDR1 SNHLY and CDR2 FYNNEI. The CDR3 consists of 15 residues. Here the CDR3 reads CASSLGRMSTDTQYF. The CDR3, as DNA: TGTGCCAGCAGTCTGGGACGGATGAGCACAGATACGCAGTATTTT.